This record concerns one T cell receptor beta chain sequence. Its antigen is as yet unknown. These data are taken from a study of cytomegalovirus exposure and HLA in healthy donors. The PCR employed 60 Vbeta primers together with 13 Jbeta primers. Clones were read by immunoSEQ multiplex PCR, and TCRdb kept only the in-frame ones, dropping some. The sample contains roughly 140,000 clones, 82% of which appear only once. The CDR3 runs 15 residues. Germline V gives CDR1 SGHTA, CDR2 FQGTGA. Trimming shortened V by 3 bases and J by 0 bases, and 9 bases separated the two germline ends. General study results and limits: TCR beta V- and J-gene trimming, according to a later analysis, was linked to a missense DCLRE1C variant. About 87% or about 30% of the time was how often most TCR beta V segments were productive, according to an earlier analysis. Rare TCR sequences predominated, though certain public TCRs were found in many donors. The only immune exposure information that was available was CMV serostatus.

The rearrangement uses TRBV7-3 and TRBJ2-1, with no clear D. The sequenced material came from PBMCs. This sequence was found in a male donor in good health and CMV-seronegative. The DNA of the CDR3 is TGTGCCAGCAGCTTTACTTACAGCTCCTACAATGAGCAGTTCTTC. As protein: CASSFTYSSYNEQFF.